This T cell receptor (beta chain) originates from a study of identical twins (dated by TCRdb to 2016 to 2017). With regard to the full study: TCR alpha and beta repertoires from monozygotic twins, unrelated adults of various ages and cord blood were deep-sequenced to test whether fetal clonotypes persist. To rule out contamination, replicate twin experiments were performed at different times with different library preparation protocols. General conclusions and limits of the study: Zero-insertion analyses could be partly confounded by invariant T cells such as MAIT and iNKT, though diverse VJ usage argued against such confounding for most clonotypes. Fewer insertions were carried by abundant cord blood beta clonotypes, a similar but weaker trend appeared in young adult naive repertoires, and no such trend appeared in memory repertoires. Excess twin sharing in beta out-of-frame sequences was weaker because fewer shared sequences lowered the signal-to-noise ratio. Compared with coincidental sharing between unrelated individuals, an excess of low generation-probability sequences was observed among out-of-frame TCR alpha sequences shared between twins. In monozygotic twins, recombination models systematically underestimated out-of-frame TCR alpha sharing, but the models matched the sharing seen between unrelated individuals. Because the same donors could not be followed over many years, the conclusions relied on cross-sectional statistical analysis.

Trimming at the junction amounts to 4 bases on V and 1 base on J, and the germline ends lie 13 bases apart. From the cysteine up to the phenylalanine, the CDR3 has a length of 15 residues. The read is trimmed to its CDR3 DNA, 45 bases read in frame from base 1. Based on the germline V gene, the CDR1 and CDR2 sequences are SGDLS and YYNGEE. All donors were healthy Caucasians. The twin cohort consisted of three pairs of female monozygotic twins, all aged roughly 18 to 29 years. CD4+ and CD8+ T cell populations were isolated with positive isolation kits from Invitrogen. Comment on this clonotype: Its specific antigen is unknown. No base-level quality is on record; no much larger clone is a single base apart.

The library was obtained by 5' RACE. Sequencer: Illumina HiSeq 2000. Template switching introduced a universal primer binding site; the final cDNA contained a unique molecular identifier, enabling accurate counting of TCR cDNA molecules. Specific primers in the conserved constant-segment region were used to synthesize first-strand cDNA for TCR alpha and beta chains. To control for contamination, each cDNA library was double barcoded with a SMART-Mk sample barcode plus Illumina barcodes. TruSeq adapter sequences and Illumina sample barcodes were added in two successive PCR steps. Sequencing of the TCR alpha and beta cDNA libraries was done on the Illumina HiSeq platform using custom primers. The authors processed their data as follows. MiGEC was used to process raw reads and extract unique molecular identifiers, and MiXCR was used to find CDR3 positions. For each individual, recombination models were inferred using an EM algorithm with the repgenHMM and IGoR tools. The tcR package in R was used for shared clonotype analysis, with sharing normalized by the product of cloneset sizes. To study raw recombination free of thymic and clonal selection effects, out-of-frame nonproductive sequences were analyzed. TCRdb passed the public sequencing reads through fastp at Q25 and MiXCR, retaining productive beta sequences. Each entry merges the rows of one CDR3 protein and shows their most common DNA and genes. The V and J calls and clone size come from TCRdb's table, not from the authors' own analysis. The sample table shows some 440,000 distinct CDR3 sequences, and 20% to 25% are seen once. The leading ten clones occupy 2.9% of the sample.

These data are also associated with another study on T cells expressing NK-cell markers. The second investigation adds: In sorted CD3+CD56+NKG2C+, CD3+CD56+NKG2C- and CD3+CD56-NKG2C+ T-cell subsets from 8 or 9 donors, TCR beta-chain repertoires were profiled. Among the eight sequenced donors, only one was HCMV-seronegative, while the other seven were HCMV-seropositive. To restrict sorting to alphabetaTCR-expressing T cells, an anti-gammadeltaTCR antibody was added in several experiments. For 5 or 6 donors, the dominant CD3+CD56+NKG2C+ clonotypes were among the top 10 CD8+ clonotypes and accounted for roughly 1.0-7.5% of CD8+ T cells. Those dominant clonotypes were again the most abundant among CD3+CD56-NKG2C+ cells in a handful of donors, at about 25-65%. Whether the expanded NKG2C-expressing T cell clones were specific for HCMV antigens was left unclear. All eight donors whose samples were sequenced were randomly selected healthy volunteers, three of them men and five women. HCMV serostatus was determined by detecting HCMV-specific IgG in serum with a commercial ELISA kit. MIGEC was used to demultiplex reads and group reads by UMI, and MiTCR was used to assemble and quantify clonotypes. To exclude erroneous sequences, only TCR cDNA sequences supported by at least two reads were retained. The tcR package was used for downstream repertoire analysis, with clonotypes matched between fractions based on CDR3 nucleotide sequence plus V segment. VDJmatch was used to annotate antigen specificity against VDJdb, with one amino acid substitution in CDR3 permitted.

The chain was built from TRBV9 and TRBJ2-3; the D gene assignment is ambiguous. This clonotype originated in a woman younger than 35 in good health. The sequencing input was CD4+ T cells sorted from blood. The sequenced DNA: TGTGCCAGCAGCCTTACAACCGTGGGCACAGATACGCAGTATTTT. It specifies CASSLTTVGTDTQYF.